The rows below give T cell receptor beta chains drawn from one sample of a study of OX40 agonist ivuxolimab in advanced cancers. Profiled with immunoSEQ multiplex PCR; TCRdb holds only in-frame clones, not every one. The table lists tens of thousands of clones, about four fifths of them singletons. The specimen was CD4+ or CD8+ T cells sorted from blood, collected in a trial of the OX40 agonist ivuxolimab. The receptors stem from an adult with an advanced solid tumor such as melanoma, head and neck, liver or kidney cancer. The conserved cysteine and the conserved F or W are not part of the CDR3 here.

v_gene	j_gene	CDR3aa
TRBV11-2	TRBJ1-2	ASSLVGRGIGYT
TRBV10-3	TRBJ2-7	AISGLAGGYEQY
TRBV2	TRBJ2-1	AILTGSYNEQF
TRBV2	TRBJ2-5	ASRRQGSGETQY
TRBV2	TRBJ2-7	ASRGTSGGIAYEQY
TRBV12-5	TRBJ2-7	ASGLDYSYEQY
TRBV4-1	TRBJ2-1	ASSPGGESYNEQF
TRBV6-1	TRBJ2-7	ASKRHSYEQY
TRBV19	TRBJ2-2	ASSIEPAGELF
TRBV6-1	TRBJ2-3	ASSEDTWADTQY
TRBV11-2	TRBJ2-5	ASSLEATGYQETQY
TRBV5-1	TRBJ2-3	ASSPGTSGGKDTQY
TRBV5-1	TRBJ2-1	ASSLGRRLAGTNEQF
TRBV11-2	TRBJ1-4	ASSLAGEKLF
TRBV5-1	TRBJ2-7	ASSLADSSYEQY
TRBV13	TRBJ1-6	ASSRQNSPLH
TRBV10-3	TRBJ2-4	AISEEGKAKNIQY
TRBV6-1	TRBJ2-7	ASSDSREGSEQY
TRBV19	TRBJ1-4	ASSIFGENNEKLF
TRBV7-9	TRBJ2-3	ASSFQGGTTDTQY
TRBV5-5	TRBJ1-2	ASSLVGRGENYGYT
TRBV2	TRBJ2-7	ASRRTGDSYEQY
TRBV11-2	TRBJ1-1	ASSNQGARNTEAF
TRBV27	TRBJ2-7	ASGGLPNEQY
TRBV19	TRBJ1-6	ASSAGGRGSPLH
TRBV5-1	TRBJ2-1	ASSRDRVSYNEQF
TRBV28	TRBJ2-5	ASSALTGGAETQY
TRBV6-5	TRBJ1-1	ASSPGTEAF
TRBV6-5	TRBJ1-1	ASSETRVDTEAF
TRBV19	TRBJ1-1	ATGWAGREAF
TRBV5-1	TRBJ1-5	ASSWGTSQPQH
TRBV4-1	TRBJ2-1	ASSQDETSSLLNEQF
TRBV7-6	TRBJ2-7	ASSLASGAPYEQY
TRBV2	TRBJ2-4	ASSTSGGSVLNIQY
TRBV4-1	TRBJ1-1	ASSQDVASGRIEAF
TRBV19	TRBJ1-1	ASSIGPRKENTEAF